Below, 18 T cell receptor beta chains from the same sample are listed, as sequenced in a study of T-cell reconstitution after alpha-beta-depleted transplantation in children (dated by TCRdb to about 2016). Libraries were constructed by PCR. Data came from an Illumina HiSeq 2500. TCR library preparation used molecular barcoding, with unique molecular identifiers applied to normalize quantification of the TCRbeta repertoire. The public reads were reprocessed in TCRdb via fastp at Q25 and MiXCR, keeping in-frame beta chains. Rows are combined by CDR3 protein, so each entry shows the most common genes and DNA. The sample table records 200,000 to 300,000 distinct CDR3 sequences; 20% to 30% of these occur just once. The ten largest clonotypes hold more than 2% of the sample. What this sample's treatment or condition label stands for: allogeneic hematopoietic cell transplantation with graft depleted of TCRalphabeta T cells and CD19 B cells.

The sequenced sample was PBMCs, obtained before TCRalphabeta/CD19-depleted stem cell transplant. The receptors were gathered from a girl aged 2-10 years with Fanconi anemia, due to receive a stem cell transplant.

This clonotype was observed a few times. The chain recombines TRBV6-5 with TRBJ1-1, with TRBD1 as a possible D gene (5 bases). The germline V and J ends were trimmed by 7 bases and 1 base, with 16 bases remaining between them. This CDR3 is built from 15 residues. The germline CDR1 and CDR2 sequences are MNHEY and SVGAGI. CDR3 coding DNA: TGTGCCAGCACGTTCCAGGGAGGCCAGAACACTGAAGCTTTCTTT. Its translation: CASTFQGGQNTEAFF.

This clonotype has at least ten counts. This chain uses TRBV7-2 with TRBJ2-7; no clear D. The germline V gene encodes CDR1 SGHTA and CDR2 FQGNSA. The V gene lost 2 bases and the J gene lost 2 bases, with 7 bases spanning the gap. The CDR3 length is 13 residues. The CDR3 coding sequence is TGTGCCAGCAGCTTATGGTTGGCCTACGAGCAGTACTTC. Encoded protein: CASSLWLAYEQYF.

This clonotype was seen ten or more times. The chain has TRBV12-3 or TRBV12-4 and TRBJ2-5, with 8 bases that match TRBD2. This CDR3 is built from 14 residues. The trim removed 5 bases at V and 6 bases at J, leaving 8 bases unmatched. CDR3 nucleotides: TGTGCCAGCAGTAAGACGGGGGGGTACAAGACCCAGTACTTC. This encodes CASSKTGGYKTQYF.

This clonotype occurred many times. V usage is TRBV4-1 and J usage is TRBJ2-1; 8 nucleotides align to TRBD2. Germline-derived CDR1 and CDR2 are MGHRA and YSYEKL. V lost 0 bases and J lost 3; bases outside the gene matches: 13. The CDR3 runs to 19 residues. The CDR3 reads CASSQDGGLDLLVYNEQFF. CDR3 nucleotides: TGCGCCAGCAGCCAAGATGGGGGACTAGACCTATTGGTCTACAATGAGCAGTTCTTC.

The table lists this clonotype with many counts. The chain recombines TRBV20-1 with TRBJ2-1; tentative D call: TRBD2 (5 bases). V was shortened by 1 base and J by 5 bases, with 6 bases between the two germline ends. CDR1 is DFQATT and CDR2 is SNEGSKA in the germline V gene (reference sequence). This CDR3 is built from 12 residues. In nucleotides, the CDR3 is TGCAGTGCTAGAGGACTAAACAATGAGCAGTTCTTC. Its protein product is CSARGLNNEQFF.

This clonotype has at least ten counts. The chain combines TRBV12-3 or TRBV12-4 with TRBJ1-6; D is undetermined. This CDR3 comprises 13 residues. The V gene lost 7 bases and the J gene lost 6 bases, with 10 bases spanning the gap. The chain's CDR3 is CASKYASNSPLHF. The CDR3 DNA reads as TGTGCCAGCAAGTATGCGAGTAATTCACCCCTCCACTTT.

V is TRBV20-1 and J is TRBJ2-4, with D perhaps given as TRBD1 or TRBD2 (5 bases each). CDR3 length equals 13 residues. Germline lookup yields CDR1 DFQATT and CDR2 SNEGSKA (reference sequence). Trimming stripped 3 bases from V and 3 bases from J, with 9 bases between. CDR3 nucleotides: TGCAGTGCTAGGTTGGGGGACAAAAACATTCAGTACTTC. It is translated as CSARLGDKNIQYF.

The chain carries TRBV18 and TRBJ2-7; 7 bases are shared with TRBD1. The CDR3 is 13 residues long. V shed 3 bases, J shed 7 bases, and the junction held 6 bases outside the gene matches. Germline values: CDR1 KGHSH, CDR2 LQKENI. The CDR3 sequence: CASSPIGGWEQYF. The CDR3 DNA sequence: TGTGCCAGCTCACCCATAGGGGGCTGGGAGCAGTACTTC.

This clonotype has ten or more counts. The CDR3 here is CSASGGYYEQYF. The CDR3 coding sequence is TGCAGTGCTAGCGGGGGCTACTACGAGCAGTACTTC. The gene calls are TRBV20-1 and TRBJ2-7, with D perhaps TRBD1 or TRBD2 (6 bases each). Germline lookup yields CDR1 DFQATT and CDR2 SNEGSKA (reference sequence). The V end lost 3 bases, the J end lost 3 bases, and 9 bases lay between the germline ends. There are 12 residues in the CDR3.

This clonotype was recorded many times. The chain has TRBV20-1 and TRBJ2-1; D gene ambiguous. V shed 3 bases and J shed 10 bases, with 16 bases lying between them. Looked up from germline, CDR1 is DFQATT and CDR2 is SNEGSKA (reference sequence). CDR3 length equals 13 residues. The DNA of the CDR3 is TGCAGTGCTAGCCCTCCCGACCGGCTGGAGCAGTTCTTC. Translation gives CSASPPDRLEQFF.

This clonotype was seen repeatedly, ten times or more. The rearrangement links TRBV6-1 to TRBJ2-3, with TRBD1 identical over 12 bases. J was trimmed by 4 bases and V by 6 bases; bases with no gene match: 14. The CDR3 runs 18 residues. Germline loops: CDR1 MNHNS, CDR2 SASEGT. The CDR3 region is CASSPGPGQGARSDTQYF. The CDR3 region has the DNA TGTGCCAGCAGCCCAGGACCGGGACAGGGGGCCAGGTCAGATACGCAGTATTTT.

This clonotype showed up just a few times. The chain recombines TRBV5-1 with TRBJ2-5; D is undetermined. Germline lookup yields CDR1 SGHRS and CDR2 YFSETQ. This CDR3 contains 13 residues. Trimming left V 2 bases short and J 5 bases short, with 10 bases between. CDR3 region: CASSFVLSETQYF. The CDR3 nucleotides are TGCGCCAGCAGCTTTGTCCTCAGTGAGACCCAGTACTTC.

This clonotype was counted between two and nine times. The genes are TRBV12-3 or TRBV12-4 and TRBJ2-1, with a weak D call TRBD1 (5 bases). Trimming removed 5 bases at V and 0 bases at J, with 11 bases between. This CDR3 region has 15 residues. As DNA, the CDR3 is TGTGCCAGCAGTCCAGGGATTAGCTCCTACAATGAGCAGTTCTTC. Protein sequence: CASSPGISSYNEQFF.

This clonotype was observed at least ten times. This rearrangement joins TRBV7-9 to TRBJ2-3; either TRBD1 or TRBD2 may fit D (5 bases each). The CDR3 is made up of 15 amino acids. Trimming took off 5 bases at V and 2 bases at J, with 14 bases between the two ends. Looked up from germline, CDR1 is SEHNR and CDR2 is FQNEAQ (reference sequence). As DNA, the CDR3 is TGTGCCAGCAGCATACGGGACCTCTACACAGATACGCAGTATTTT. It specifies CASSIRDLYTDTQYF. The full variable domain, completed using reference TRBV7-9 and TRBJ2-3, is DTGVSQNPRHKITKRGQNVTFRCDPISEHNRLYWYRQTLGQGPEFLTYFQNEAQLEKSRLLSDRFSAERPKGSFSTLEIQRTEQGDSAMYLCASSIRDLYTDTQYFGPGTRLTVL.

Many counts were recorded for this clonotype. The CDR3 coding sequence is TGCAGTGCTATTCTTTCTGGCACAGATACGCAGTATTTT. The encoded protein is CSAILSGTDTQYF. The rearrangement joins TRBV20-1 to TRBJ2-3, with unresolved D. The CDR3 totals 13 residues. Between the trimmed V and J ends, which lost 4 bases and 1 base, there was a span of 9 bases. Germline-derived CDR1 and CDR2 are DFQATT and SNEGSKA (reference sequence).

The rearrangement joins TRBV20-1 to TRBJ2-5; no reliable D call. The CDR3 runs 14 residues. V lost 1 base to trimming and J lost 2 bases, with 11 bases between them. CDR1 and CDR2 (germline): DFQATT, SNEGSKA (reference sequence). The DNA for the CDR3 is TGCAGTGCTAGAGTGGAAGGTTTACAAGAGACCCAGTACTTC. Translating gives CSARVEGLQETQYF.

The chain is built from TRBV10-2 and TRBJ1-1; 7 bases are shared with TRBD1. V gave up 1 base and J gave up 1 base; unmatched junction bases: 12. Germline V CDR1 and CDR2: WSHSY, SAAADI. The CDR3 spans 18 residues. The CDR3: CASSELDRSGKENTEAFF. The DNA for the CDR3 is TGCGCCAGCAGTGAGTTGGACAGGTCCGGGAAGGAGAACACTGAAGCTTTCTTT.

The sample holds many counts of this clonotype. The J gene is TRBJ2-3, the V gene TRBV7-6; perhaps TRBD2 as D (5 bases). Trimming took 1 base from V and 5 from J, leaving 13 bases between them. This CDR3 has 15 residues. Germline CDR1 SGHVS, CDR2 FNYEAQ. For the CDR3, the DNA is TGTGCCAGCAGCTTAGACGGCGGAGGTATAGATACGCAGTATTTT. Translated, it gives CASSLDGGGIDTQYF.